The T cell receptor (beta chain) described here comes from a study of CD8 T cells in Susac syndrome (dated by TCRdb to about 2019). Context from the whole study: Repertoire sequencing was used to test whether CD8+ T cell activation and differentiation in Susac syndrome was antigen driven. Overall study results and their limits: The number of individuals in the TCR sequencing and HLA analysis was acknowledged as relatively small.

RNA was extracted with the RNeasy kit and about 0.5 to 1 ug was reverse transcribed using random hexamers. The immunoSEQ multiplex PCR assay, which covers 54 Vbeta and 13 Jbeta segments, was used to amplify TCR beta CDR3 regions. PCR amplification bias was corrected using a synthetic template baseline for primer optimization and computational correction. In the source study's methods: Reads were annotated to V, D and J genes per IMGT and analyzed with immunoSEQ Analyzer, keeping only productive sequences. Clonality was computed as one minus Shannon entropy normalized by log2 of the number of productive unique sequences. For each patient and control, public and private clones were evaluated within the 100 most prevalent clones. A clone was defined as Susac-specific if it was absent from the healthy and MS cohorts, from roughly 980 published viral clones and from other ImmuneACCESS disease sequences. In TCRdb, the public reads were trimmed at Q25 with fastp and aligned with MiXCR, with productive beta chains retained. Each record represents a unique CDR3 protein, reported with the most common genes and DNA among its rows. Here the V and J calls rest on TCRdb's processing, not on the authors' analysis. Present in this sample are 200,000 to 250,000 distinct CDR3 sequences, roughly 93% of which were seen just once. The ten largest clones represent about 0.071% of the sample.

This clonotype was detected only once. Its antigen is not yet known. Qualities for individual bases were not recorded, and no much larger clone is one base off. One read amounts to weak evidence. Peripheral blood CD8+ and CD4+ T cells from healthy donors, Susac syndrome patients and multiple sclerosis patients were profiled by high-throughput TCR beta sequencing. The multiple sclerosis controls were treatment-naive patients whose relapsing-remitting disease, either stable or active, fulfilled the revised McDonald criteria. Bulk CD8+ and CD4+ T cells were purified by magnetic negative isolation, whereas CD8+ TEMRA cells were enriched by FACS. Blood was drawn into EDTA tubes, processed within 24 hours, and PBMCs were isolated by density gradient centrifugation. PBMCs intended for TCR sequencing were frozen in liquid nitrogen and were later thawed in a 37 degrees C water bath. The sorted or isolated CD4+, CD8+ and CD8+ TEMRA cells reached a purity of at least 90%.

Reading from cysteine to phenylalanine, the CDR3 counts 17 amino acids. The only DNA kept is the CDR3, 51 bases in frame from the first base. From the germline V gene (reference sequence), CDR1 is MNHEY and CDR2 is SMNVEV. V ends up 3 bases short and J 2 bases short, with an unmatched junction base count of 8. The chain uses TRBV27 and TRBJ2-2, and TRBD1 aligns with 8 junction nucleotides. The specimen was CD4+ T cells from PBMCs. The origin of this receptor is a human donor with multiple sclerosis. The DNA sequence is as follows: TGTGCCAGCAGTTTCCTTTTGACAGGGGTTAACACCGGGGAGCTGTTTTTT. Its translation is CASSFLLTGVNTGELFF.